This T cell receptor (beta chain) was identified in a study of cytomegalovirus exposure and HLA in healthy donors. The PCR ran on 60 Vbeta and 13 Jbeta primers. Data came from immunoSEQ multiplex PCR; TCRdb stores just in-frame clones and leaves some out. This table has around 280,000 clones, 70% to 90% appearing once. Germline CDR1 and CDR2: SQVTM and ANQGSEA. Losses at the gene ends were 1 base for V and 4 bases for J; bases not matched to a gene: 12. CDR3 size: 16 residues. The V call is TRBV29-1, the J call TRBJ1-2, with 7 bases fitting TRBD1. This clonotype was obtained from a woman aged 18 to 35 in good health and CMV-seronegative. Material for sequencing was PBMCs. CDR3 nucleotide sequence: TGCAGCGTTGAAGGGGAGCTCAGGGGGGAGGCCTATGGCTACACCTTC. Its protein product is CSVEGELRGEAYGYTF.